This T cell receptor (beta chain) was sequenced in a study of radiation and T cells in renal cell carcinoma. The assay was immunoSEQ multiplex PCR, and TCRdb's table has in-frame clones only and misses some. The top ten clones hold approximately 7.8% of a sample with around 100,000 clones, roughly 82% of them seen once. Regarding time point: blood 4 weeks post-SBRT, at nephrectomy. Treatment: 15 Gy SBRT to primary tumor, nephrectomy 4 weeks later. Nephrectomy followed 15 Gy stereotactic body radiation by 4 weeks. After SBRT, blood was collected at 2 and 4 weeks, plus baseline. CDR3 length: 15 amino acids. The germline V gene has CDR1 SGHTA and CDR2 FQGTGA. The V and J ends lost 5 bases and 1 base respectively, with 13 bases between them.

Sequences were derived from blood, sampled from a patient whose treatment included radiotherapy and nephrectomy. This clonotype was obtained from a man aged 60 to 69 with renal cell carcinoma. The chain uses TRBV7-3 and TRBJ2-3; possibly TRBD2 for D (5 bases). The CDR3 bases are TGTGCCAGCAGCCCCGCTGGGAGCGGCACAGATACGCAGTATTTT. Translating gives CASSPAGSGTDTQYF.